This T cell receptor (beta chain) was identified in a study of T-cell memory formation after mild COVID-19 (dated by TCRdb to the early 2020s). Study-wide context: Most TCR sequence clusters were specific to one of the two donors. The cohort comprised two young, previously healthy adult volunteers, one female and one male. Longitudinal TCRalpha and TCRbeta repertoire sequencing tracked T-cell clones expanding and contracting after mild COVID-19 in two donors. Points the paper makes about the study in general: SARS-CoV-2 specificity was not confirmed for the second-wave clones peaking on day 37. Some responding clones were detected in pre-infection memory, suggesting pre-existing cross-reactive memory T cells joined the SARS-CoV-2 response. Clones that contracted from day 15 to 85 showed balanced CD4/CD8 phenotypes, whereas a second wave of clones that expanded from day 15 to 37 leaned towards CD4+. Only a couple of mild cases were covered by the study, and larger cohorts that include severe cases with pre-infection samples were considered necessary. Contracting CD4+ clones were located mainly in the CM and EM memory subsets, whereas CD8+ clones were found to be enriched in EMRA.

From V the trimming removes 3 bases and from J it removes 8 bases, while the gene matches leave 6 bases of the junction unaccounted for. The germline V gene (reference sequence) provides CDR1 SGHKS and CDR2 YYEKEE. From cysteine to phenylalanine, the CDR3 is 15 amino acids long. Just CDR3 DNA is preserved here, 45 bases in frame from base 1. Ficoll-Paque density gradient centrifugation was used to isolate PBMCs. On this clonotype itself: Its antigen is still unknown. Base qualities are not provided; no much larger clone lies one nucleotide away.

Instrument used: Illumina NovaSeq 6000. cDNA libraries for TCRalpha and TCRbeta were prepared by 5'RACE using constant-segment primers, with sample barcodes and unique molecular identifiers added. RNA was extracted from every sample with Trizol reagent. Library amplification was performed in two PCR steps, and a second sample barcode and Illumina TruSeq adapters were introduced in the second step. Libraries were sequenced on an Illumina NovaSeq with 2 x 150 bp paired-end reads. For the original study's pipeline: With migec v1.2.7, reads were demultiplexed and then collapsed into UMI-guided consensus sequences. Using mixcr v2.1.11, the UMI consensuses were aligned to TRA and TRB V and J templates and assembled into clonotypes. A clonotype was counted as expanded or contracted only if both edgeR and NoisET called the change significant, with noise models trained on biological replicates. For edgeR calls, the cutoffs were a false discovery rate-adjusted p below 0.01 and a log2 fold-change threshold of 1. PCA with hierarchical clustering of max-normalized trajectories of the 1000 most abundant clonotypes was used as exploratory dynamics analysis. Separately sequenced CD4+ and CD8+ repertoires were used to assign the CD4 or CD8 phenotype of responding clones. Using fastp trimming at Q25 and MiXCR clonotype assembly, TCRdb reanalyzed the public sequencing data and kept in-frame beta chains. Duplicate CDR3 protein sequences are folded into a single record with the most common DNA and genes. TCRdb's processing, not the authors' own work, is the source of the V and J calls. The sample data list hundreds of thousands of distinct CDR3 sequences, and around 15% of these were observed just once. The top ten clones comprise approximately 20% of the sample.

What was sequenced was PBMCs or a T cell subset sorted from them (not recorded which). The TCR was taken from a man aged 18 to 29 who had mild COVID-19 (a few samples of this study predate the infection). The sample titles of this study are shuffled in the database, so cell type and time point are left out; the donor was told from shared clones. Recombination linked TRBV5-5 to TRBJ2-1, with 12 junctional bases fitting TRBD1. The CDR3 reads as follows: CASSSRDRGLHEQFF. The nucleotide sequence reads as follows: TGTGCCAGCAGCTCCCGGGACAGGGGGCTACATGAGCAGTTCTTC.